The rows below give T cell receptor beta chains drawn from one sample of a study of vaccination and CD4 T cells after COVID-19. TCRdb redid the calling of the PCR reads with MiXCR, one entry per CDR3 protein. The data show 6,500 to 9,500 distinct CDR3 sequences, approximately 51% seen once. The antigens these receptors bind are not known. The source material was CD4+ T cells from blood, cultured in vitro. These receptors originate from a human donor in good health. Each CDR3 is given with its conserved first and last residue. D genes are given only for firm matches. Size tells how often a clone was seen (once, few, many) or the class of an expanded clone, and some rows leave it out.

v_call	clone_size	j_call	cdr3_length	d_call	cdr3_aa	cdr3_nt
TRBV6-2/TRBV6-3	few	TRBJ2-5	13	-	CASSYSSWETQYF	TGTGCCAGCAGTTACAGTAGTTGGGAGACCCAGTACTTC
TRBV24-1	few	TRBJ2-6	16	TRBD1	CATSGTGWSGANVLTF	TGTGCCACCAGCGGGACAGGGTGGTCTGGGGCCAACGTCCTGACTTTC
TRBV20-1	-	TRBJ1-5	14	-	CSARVGGNNQPQHF	TGCAGTGCTAGAGTGGGAGGGAACAATCAGCCCCAGCATTTT
TRBV27	-	TRBJ2-7	15	TRBD1	CASSLSPQGTYEQYF	TGTGCCAGCAGTTTATCCCCACAGGGGACGTACGAGCAGTACTTC
TRBV24-1	-	TRBJ2-3	13	-	CATSARSTDTQYF	TGTGCCACCAGTGCCAGGAGCACAGATACGCAGTATTTT
TRBV11-2	few	TRBJ1-6	13	-	CASSRSGTSPLHF	TGTGCCAGCAGCCGCTCCGGGACCTCACCCCTCCACTTT
TRBV19	-	TRBJ2-1	17	-	CASSTRGGGSSYNEQFF	TGTGCCAGTAGTACCCGAGGGGGCGGGAGTTCCTACAATGAGCAGTTCTTC
TRBV20-1	-	TRBJ1-1	15	TRBD1	CSARSRDRGGTEAFF	TGCAGTGCTAGATCACGGGACAGGGGTGGGACTGAAGCTTTCTTT
TRBV19	-	TRBJ1-5	16	-	CASSPGTGNRNQPQHF	TGTGCCAGTAGTCCGGGGACGGGGAATAGGAACCAGCCCCAGCATTTT
TRBV7-2	once	TRBJ2-5	15	TRBD1	CASSLGTGGIETQYF	TGTGCCAGCAGCTTAGGGACAGGGGGCATAGAGACCCAGTACTTC
TRBV6-1	few	TRBJ2-1	13	TRBD1	CASSRDSYNEQFF	TGTGCCAGCAGTAGGGACAGCTACAATGAGCAGTTCTTC
TRBV5-1	-	TRBJ2-5	15	-	CASSLDAAGQETQYF	TGCGCCAGCAGCTTGGATGCGGCAGGCCAAGAGACCCAGTACTTC
TRBV11-2	-	TRBJ2-7	12	-	CASKGREYEQYF	TGTGCCTCTAAGGGCAGGGAGTACGAGCAGTACTTC
TRBV29-1	-	TRBJ1-1	12	-	CSVDRAGTEAFF	TGCAGCGTTGACAGGGCGGGCACTGAAGCTTTCTTT
TRBV7-2	-	TRBJ2-1	14	TRBD2	CASSPLAGAGEQFF	TGTGCCAGCAGCCCGCTAGCGGGAGCAGGTGAGCAGTTCTTC
TRBV7-2	few	TRBJ2-1	16	-	CASSSRAGRLENEQFF	TGTGCCAGCAGCTCCCGCGCGGGGCGCCTTGAAAATGAGCAGTTCTTC
TRBV10-3	-	TRBJ1-1	14	-	CAISESRTNTEAFF	TGTGCCATCAGTGAGTCGCGGACGAACACTGAAGCTTTCTTT
TRBV5-1	once	TRBJ2-5	13	-	CASSLAGLETQYF	TGCGCCAGCAGCTTGGCGGGGTTAGAGACCCAGTACTTC
TRBV6-1	few	TRBJ1-5	14	-	CASRGPSSNQPQHF	TGTGCCTCCAGGGGTCCTTCTAGCAATCAGCCCCAGCATTTT
TRBV21-1	-	TRBJ2-7	16	-	CASSTHHREEEYEQYF	TGTGCCAGCAGCACCCACCACAGGGAAGAAGAGTACGAGCAGTACTTC
TRBV10-3	-	TRBJ1-2	11	-	CAIGGGYGYTF	TGTGCCATCGGGGGGGGCTATGGCTACACCTTC
TRBV28	-	TRBJ1-2	14	TRBD1	CASSRDYRGGGYTF	TGTGCCAGCAGTAGGGATTACAGGGGTGGTGGCTACACCTTC
TRBV6-2/TRBV6-3	few	TRBJ1-1	13	-	CATTREANTEAFF	TGTGCCACCACCAGGGAGGCGAACACTGAAGCTTTCTTT
TRBV15	-	TRBJ2-4	16	-	CATSRDGVRRVNIQYF	TGTGCCACCAGCAGAGATGGGGTCCGCAGGGTAAACATTCAGTACTTC
TRBV19	-	TRBJ1-4	14	-	CASSIVGWNEKLFF	TGTGCCAGTAGTATAGTGGGATGGAATGAAAAACTGTTTTTT
TRBV12-3/TRBV12-4	-	TRBJ1-2	11	-	CASSLAGSYTF	TGTGCCAGCAGTTTAGCAGGGAGCTACACCTTC
TRBV7-2	-	TRBJ2-5	15	TRBD2	CASSTRTSWEETQYF	TGTGCCAGCAGCACCCGGACTAGCTGGGAGGAGACCCAGTACTTC
TRBV6-2/TRBV6-3	few	TRBJ1-4	14	-	CASSYSTGRLGLFF	TGTGCCAGCAGTTACTCGACAGGACGCCTAGGACTGTTTTTT
TRBV6-2/TRBV6-3	-	TRBJ1-5	16	TRBD1	CASSRPETGWDQPQHF	TGTGCCAGCAGTAGGCCCGAGACAGGGTGGGATCAGCCCCAGCATTTT
TRBV7-2	-	TRBJ2-6	16	-	CASSPRAALGANVLTF	TGTGCCAGCAGCCCTAGAGCTGCTCTTGGGGCCAACGTCCTGACTTTC
TRBV7-8	few	TRBJ1-2	14	-	CASSLGAGAYGYTF	TGTGCCAGCAGCTTAGGGGCGGGGGCCTATGGCTACACCTTC
TRBV25-1	-	TRBJ1-2	13	-	CASSDQPGYGYTF	TGTGCCAGCAGTGATCAACCTGGATATGGCTACACCTTC
TRBV7-7	few	TRBJ2-3	14	-	CASSLARTTDTQYF	TGTGCCAGCAGCCTAGCGAGGACCACAGATACGCAGTATTTT
TRBV20-1	few	TRBJ2-1	14	TRBD2	CSARELAGAWEQFF	TGCAGTGCTAGAGAGTTAGCGGGAGCCTGGGAGCAGTTCTTC
TRBV6-1	-	TRBJ2-5	14	-	CASRSLGGAETQYF	TGTGCCAGCAGATCCCTGGGGGGGGCGGAGACCCAGTACTTC
TRBV12-3/TRBV12-4	-	TRBJ2-7	13	-	CASSAGQLYEQYF	TGTGCCAGCAGTGCCGGACAGCTCTACGAGCAGTACTTC
TRBV20-1	-	TRBJ1-2	15	TRBD1	CSAPGTVREGYGYTF	TGCAGTGCCCCCGGGACAGTAAGGGAGGGGTATGGCTACACCTTC
TRBV28	-	TRBJ2-7	11	-	CASSGSYEQYF	TGTGCCAGCAGTGGGAGCTACGAGCAGTACTTC
TRBV6-1	-	TRBJ2-1	16	TRBD1	CASSEAGQGAQDEQFF	TGTGCCAGCAGTGAAGCCGGGCAGGGGGCGCAGGATGAGCAGTTCTTC
TRBV9	-	TRBJ1-2	14	-	CASSRRANGGGYTF	TGTGCCAGCAGCCGACGGGCCAACGGAGGTGGCTACACCTTC
TRBV6-1	few	TRBJ1-1	14	TRBD1	CASSDGTGDTEAFF	TGTGCCAGCAGCGACGGGACAGGGGATACTGAAGCTTTCTTT
TRBV6-2/TRBV6-3	-	TRBJ1-1	15	-	CASRLRRGGYTEAFF	TGTGCCAGCAGATTGCGCCGGGGAGGCTACACTGAAGCTTTCTTT
TRBV14	-	TRBJ1-2	13	-	CASSATFFGGYTF	TGTGCCAGCAGCGCTACCTTCTTCGGTGGCTACACCTTC
TRBV10-3	-	TRBJ2-3	15	TRBD2	CAISKGLTTTDTQYF	TGTGCCATCAGTAAGGGACTAACCACCACAGATACGCAGTATTTT
TRBV10-3	-	TRBJ1-1	12	-	CAIRGLEGRAFF	TGTGCCATCAGGGGACTAGAAGGCAGAGCTTTCTTT